One and the same sample provided the 24 T cell receptor beta chains below, sequenced in a study of T cells in Graves' hyperthyroidism and ophthalmopathy. Authors of the study amplified TCR beta CDR3 regions from RNA transcripts. With the HTBI primer set, the TCR CDR3 went through a first round of RT-PCR. TCRdb reprocessed the multiplex PCR reads with MiXCR, giving one entry per CDR3 protein. The sample records 700,000 to 850,000 distinct CDR3 sequences, about a third being singletons. The sample comprised blood. Receptors were obtained from a woman between 40 and 55 years old with Graves' hyperthyroidism.

The rearrangement joins TRBV6-5 to TRBJ2-7, with 8 bases that match TRBD1. Losses at the gene ends were 4 bases for V and 4 bases for J; bases not matched to a gene: 18. This CDR3 has 18 residues. Germline lookup yields CDR1 MNHEY and CDR2 SVGAGI. CDR3 region: CASSWDRQGNFNAYEQYF. The CDR3 coding sequence is TGTGCCAGCAGTTGGGACCGACAGGGGAACTTTAATGCTTACGAGCAGTACTTC.

This clonotype showed up many times. This chain links TRBV7-9 with TRBJ2-7, with D unresolved. V lost 6 bases and J lost 0, with 9 bases in between. This CDR3 region has 13 residues. Germline CDR1 SEHNR, CDR2 FQNEAQ (reference sequence). The CDR3 nucleotides read TGTGCCAGCAGAAAATGGGGCTCCTACGAGCAGTACTTC. Protein product: CASRKWGSYEQYF.

The J gene is TRBJ1-4, the V gene TRBV20-1; D not resolved. Germline loops: CDR1 DFQATT, CDR2 SNEGSKA (reference sequence). This CDR3 contains 13 residues. V was trimmed by 3 bases and J by 8 bases, leaving 13 bases between them. CDR3 sequence: CSASSGIREKLFF. DNA for the CDR3: TGCAGTGCTAGTTCCGGGATTAGAGAAAAACTGTTTTTT.

In its sample, this clonotype was seen many times. CDR3 in amino acids: CASSWTSLEETQYF. DNA of the CDR3: TGTGCCAGCAGCTGGACTAGCCTCGAAGAGACCCAGTACTTC. The V and J genes are TRBV7-9 and TRBJ2-5; the match to TRBD2 covers 8 bases. Germline assignment: CDR1 SEHNR and CDR2 FQNEAQ (reference sequence). The CDR3 length is 14 residues. Trimming took 4 bases from V and 3 from J; bases not matched to a gene: 4.

This clonotype showed up just a few times. The chain combines TRBV12-3 or TRBV12-4 with TRBJ2-7; 9 nucleotides agree with TRBD2. There are 16 residues in the CDR3. The J segment lost 2 bases and the V segment lost 4 bases, leaving 9 bases of the junction unmatched. The CDR3 spells CASSSRREGNPYEQYF. CDR3 DNA: TGTGCCAGCAGTTCGCGGCGGGAGGGCAATCCCTACGAGCAGTACTTC.

This clonotype was recorded many times. This chain joins TRBV7-9 and TRBJ1-1, with D possibly TRBD1 on 5 matching bases. CDR3 length equals 14 residues. V was pared by 4 bases and J by 3 bases, with 12 bases between. Germline values: CDR1 SEHNR, CDR2 FQNEAQ (reference sequence). DNA for the CDR3: TGTGCCAGCAGCTGGGGACGACGGGACACTGAAGCTTTCTTT. It encodes CASSWGRRDTEAFF.

This clonotype is a singleton in its sample. V is TRBV19 and J is TRBJ1-1; TRBD1 agrees at 7 bases. Germline V CDR1 and CDR2: LNHDA, SQIVND (reference sequence). This CDR3 has 16 amino acids. The ends lost 2 bases at V and 6 bases at J; junction bases unmatched: 12. Here the CDR3 DNA reads TGTGCCAGTAGTATAAGGGACAGCCCACCGGGCGCTGAAGCTTTCTTT. Protein: CASSIRDSPPGAEAFF.

The rearrangement joins TRBV6-4 to TRBJ2-2, with unresolved D. Germline V gene data show CDR1 as MRHNA and CDR2 as SNTAGT. This CDR3 contains 17 residues. Trimming left V 3 bases short and J 3 bases short, with 17 bases between. The CDR3 here is CASSEGRVASHTGELFF. The CDR3 region has the DNA TGTGCCAGCAGTGAGGGAAGGGTCGCATCCCACACCGGGGAGCTGTTTTTT.

This clonotype was detected ten times or more. The chain employs TRBV2 and TRBJ1-1, with D hard to call. The CDR3 runs to 12 residues. The V and J ends lost 6 bases and 5 bases respectively, with 10 bases between them. CDR1 SNHLY and CDR2 FYNNEI come from the germline V gene. The DNA of the CDR3 is TGTGCCAGCAGCCTCTGGAGTACTGAAGCTTTCTTT. This translates into CASSLWSTEAFF.

This clonotype appeared many times. The chain is built from TRBV7-2 and TRBJ1-2; D remains unclear. The CDR3 is 13 amino acids. The germline V gene has CDR1 SGHTA and CDR2 FQGNSA. The V end lost 3 bases, the J end lost 4 bases, and 9 bases lay between the germline ends. The CDR3 loop reads CASSFGEVYGYTF. The CDR3 nucleotides are TGTGCCAGCAGCTTCGGGGAGGTCTATGGCTACACCTTC.

This clonotype was counted at least ten times. V gene TRBV25-1 combines with J gene TRBJ1-2; D unresolved. Germline V lookup: CDR1 MGHDK, CDR2 SYGVNS. The length of the CDR3 is 14 residues. With 3 bases removed from V and 4 bases from J, the gap between germline ends came to 12 bases. The CDR3 DNA reads TGTGCCAGCAGTGATTCGGACGGAATCTATGGCTACACCTTC. Translated, it gives CASSDSDGIYGYTF.

Notes on this clonotype: A much larger clone lies a single base off, so this may be a read error. The chain has TRBV7-2 and TRBJ1-2; unclear D gene. This CDR3 has 11 amino acids. Germline V gene lookup returns CDR1 SGHTA and CDR2 FQGNSA. The CDR3 DNA is TGTGCCACTACAAATAACCATGGCTACACCTTC. This gives the protein CATTNNHGYTF.

The chain joins TRBV6-5 to TRBJ1-5; a possible D gene is TRBD1 (6 bases). Looked up from germline, CDR1 is MNHEY and CDR2 is SVGAGI. The CDR3 spans 16 residues. V was cut by 7 bases and J by 6 bases, with 22 bases left in between. The CDR3 spells CASTKRGDGGGQPQHF. The CDR3 bases are TGTGCCAGCACCAAAAGGGGTGATGGGGGCGGTCAGCCCCAGCATTTT.

The chain employs TRBV7-2 and TRBJ2-7; 10 bases match TRBD2. V gave up 6 bases and J gave up 5 bases; unmatched junction bases: 7. The CDR3 is 14 residues long. Germline CDR1 SGHTA, CDR2 FQGNSA. The CDR3 sequence is CASSQLAGLDEQYF. The CDR3, as DNA: TGTGCCAGCAGTCAACTAGCGGGATTGGACGAGCAGTACTTC.

Ten or more counts support this clonotype. J is TRBJ1-4 and V is TRBV3-1; 7 nucleotides agree with TRBD1. The CDR3 contains 15 residues. J lost 2 bases, V lost 2 bases, and 2 bases had no gene match. CDR1 and CDR2 (germline): LGHDT, YNNKEL (reference sequence). The CDR3 is CASSQLTGTNEKLFF. In nucleotides, the CDR3 is TGTGCCAGCAGCCAACTGACAGGGACTAATGAAAAACTGTTTTTT.

The V and J genes are TRBV7-2 and TRBJ2-7, with 10 bases identical to TRBD1. The V gene's germline CDR1 is SGHTA and CDR2 FQGNSA. The CDR3 totals 14 residues. Trimming cost V 6 bases and J 3 bases; bases outside gene matches: 5. The CDR3 reads CASSWTGGYYEQYF. The CDR3 DNA is TGTGCCAGCAGTTGGACAGGGGGATACTACGAGCAGTACTTC.

The chain employs TRBV20-1 and TRBJ1-6; maybe TRBD1 (5 bases). The CDR3 consists of 16 residues. Germline V gives CDR1 DFQATT, CDR2 SNEGSKA (reference sequence). V was pared by 6 bases and J by 0 bases, with 15 bases between. The CDR3 DNA is TGCAGTGCACAGGACACCCCGTACTCCTATAATTCACCCCTCCACTTT. This gives the protein CSAQDTPYSYNSPLHF.

The sample holds many counts of this clonotype. This chain connects TRBV7-2 to TRBJ1-1, with unresolved D. CDR1 is SGHTA, CDR2 FQGNSA, per germline. This CDR3 region has 14 residues. V was shortened by 6 bases and J by 4 bases, with 15 bases between the two germline ends. The CDR3 reads CASRGSLWGTEAFF. In nucleotides, the CDR3 is TGTGCCAGCAGAGGTTCTTTGTGGGGCACTGAAGCTTTCTTT.

This clonotype has ten or more counts. The V and J genes are TRBV6-6 and TRBJ2-7; D is possibly TRBD1 (5 bases). V was pared by 5 bases and J by 2 bases, with 16 bases between. CDR1 and CDR2 (germline): MNHNY, SVGAGI (reference sequence). The CDR3 has 15 amino acids. CDR3 loop: CASSRTGPGPYEQYF. DNA of the CDR3: TGTGCCAGCAGTCGAACAGGCCCAGGTCCCTACGAGCAGTACTTC.

The sample holds many counts of this clonotype. V gene TRBV6-6 combines with J gene TRBJ2-5; D unresolved. Germline loops: CDR1 MNHNY, CDR2 SVGAGI (reference sequence). CDR3 length: 13 amino acids. Trimming pared 0 bases from V and 5 bases from J, leaving 7 bases between. The DNA for the CDR3 is TGTGCCAGCAGTTACTCGGCAGGCGAGACCCAGTACTTC. Its translation is CASSYSAGETQYF.

On this clonotype: One end of the junction is discordant with germline, which a read error may explain. The chain links TRBV2 to TRBJ1-2; D is uncertain. Germline values: CDR1 SNHLY, CDR2 FYNNEI. CDR3 size: 15 residues. The DNA for the CDR3 is TGCGCCAGCAGCCAAATCAAACTGGGTAACTATGGCTACACCTTC. Translated, it gives CASSQIKLGNYGYTF.

There are many counts of this clonotype. V and J are TRBV6-5 and TRBJ1-2, with D possibly TRBD1 on 5 matching bases. The CDR3 consists of 15 residues. V lost 0 bases and J 2 bases, leaving 10 bases between the germline ends. Per the germline V gene, CDR1 is MNHEY and CDR2 is SVGAGI. CDR3 nucleotides: TGTGCCAGCAGTTACTCGCTCACAGGAAACTATGGCTACACCTTC. Translated, it gives CASSYSLTGNYGYTF.

The rearrangement links TRBV9 to TRBJ1-1; maybe TRBD1 (5 bases). The germline CDR1 and CDR2 sequences are SGDLS and YYNGEE. V was trimmed by 0 bases and J by 7 bases, leaving 28 bases between them. This CDR3 has 19 amino acids. In DNA form, the CDR3 reads TGTGCCAGCAGCGTAGTAGCCCCCACCATGGGACGGCCGGTGGGTGAAGCTTTCTTT. It yields the protein CASSVVAPTMGRPVGEAFF.

This chain joins TRBV20-1 and TRBJ1-2, with D unresolved. The CDR3 consists of 16 residues. Germline V gene sequence: CDR1 DFQATT, CDR2 SNEGSKA (reference sequence). V was trimmed by 1 base and J by 4 bases, leaving 19 bases between them. CDR3 nucleotide sequence: TGCAGTGCTAGAGCTCCACTGGATGATCCTCCCTATGGCTACACCTTC. Translation: CSARAPLDDPPYGYTF.